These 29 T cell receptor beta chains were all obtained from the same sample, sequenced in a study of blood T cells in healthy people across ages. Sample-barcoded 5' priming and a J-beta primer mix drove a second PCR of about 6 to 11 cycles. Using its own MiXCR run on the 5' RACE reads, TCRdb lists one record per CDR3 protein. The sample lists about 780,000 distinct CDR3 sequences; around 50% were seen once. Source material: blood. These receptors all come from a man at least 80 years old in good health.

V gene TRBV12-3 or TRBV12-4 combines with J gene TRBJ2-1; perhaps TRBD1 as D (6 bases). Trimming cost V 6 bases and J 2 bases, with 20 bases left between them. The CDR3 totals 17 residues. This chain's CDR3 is CASSGPGVAIPYNEQFF. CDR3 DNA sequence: TGTGCCAGCAGCGGCCCAGGGGTAGCGATCCCCTACAATGAGCAGTTCTTC.

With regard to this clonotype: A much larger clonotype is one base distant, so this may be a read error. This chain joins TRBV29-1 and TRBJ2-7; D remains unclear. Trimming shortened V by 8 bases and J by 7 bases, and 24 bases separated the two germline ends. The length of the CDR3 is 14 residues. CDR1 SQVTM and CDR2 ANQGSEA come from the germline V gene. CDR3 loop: CSHAVANDGNEQYF. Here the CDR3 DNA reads TGCAGCCACGCAGTAGCTAATGATGGAAATGAGCAGTACTTC.

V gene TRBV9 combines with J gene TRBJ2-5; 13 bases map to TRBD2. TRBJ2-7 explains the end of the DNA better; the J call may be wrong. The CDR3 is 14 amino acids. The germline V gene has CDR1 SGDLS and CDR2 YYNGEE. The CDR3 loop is CASSTSGRDDEQYF. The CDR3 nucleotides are TGTGCCAGCAGCACTAGCGGGAGGGACGACGAGCAGTACTTC.

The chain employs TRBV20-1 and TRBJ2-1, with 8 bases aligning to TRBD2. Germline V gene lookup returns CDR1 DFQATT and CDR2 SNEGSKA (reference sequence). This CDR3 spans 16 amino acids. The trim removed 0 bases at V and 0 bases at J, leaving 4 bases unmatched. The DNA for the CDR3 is TGCAGTGCTAGAGATCAGGCGGGAGGCTCCTACAATGAGCAGTTCTTC. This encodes CSARDQAGGSYNEQFF.

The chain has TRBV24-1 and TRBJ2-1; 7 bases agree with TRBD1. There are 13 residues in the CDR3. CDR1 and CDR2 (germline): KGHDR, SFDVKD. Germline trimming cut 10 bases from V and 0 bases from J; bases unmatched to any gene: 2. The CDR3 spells CATGQSSYNEQFF. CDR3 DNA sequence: TGTGCCACGGGACAGAGCTCCTACAATGAGCAGTTCTTC.

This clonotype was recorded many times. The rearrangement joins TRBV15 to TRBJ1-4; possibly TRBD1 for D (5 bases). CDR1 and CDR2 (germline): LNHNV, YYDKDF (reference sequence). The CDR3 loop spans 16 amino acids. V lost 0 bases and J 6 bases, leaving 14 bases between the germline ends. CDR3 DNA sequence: TGTGCCACCAGCAGAGATAGAGGGGTTGAGGATGAAAAACTGTTTTTT. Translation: CATSRDRGVEDEKLFF.

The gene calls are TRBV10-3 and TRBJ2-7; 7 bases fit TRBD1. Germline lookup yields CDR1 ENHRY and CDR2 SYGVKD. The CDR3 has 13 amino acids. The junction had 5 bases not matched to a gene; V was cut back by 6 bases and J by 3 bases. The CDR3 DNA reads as TGTGCCATCAGACAGGGACAGAACTACGAGCAGTACTTC. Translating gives CAIRQGQNYEQYF.

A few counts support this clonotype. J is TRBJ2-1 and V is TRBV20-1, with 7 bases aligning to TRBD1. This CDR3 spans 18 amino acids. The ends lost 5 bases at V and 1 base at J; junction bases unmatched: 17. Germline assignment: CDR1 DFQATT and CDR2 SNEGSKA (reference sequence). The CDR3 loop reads CSALTPGQIMGSYNEQFF. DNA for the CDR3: TGCAGTGCTCTGACTCCGGGACAGATTATGGGGTCCTACAATGAGCAGTTCTTC.

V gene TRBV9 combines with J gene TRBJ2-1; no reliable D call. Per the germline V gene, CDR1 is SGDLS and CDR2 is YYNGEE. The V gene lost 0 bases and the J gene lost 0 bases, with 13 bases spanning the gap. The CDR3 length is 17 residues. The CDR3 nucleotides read TGTGCCAGCAGCGTAGCTCCTCTTTCGAGCTCCTACAATGAGCAGTTCTTC. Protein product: CASSVAPLSSSYNEQFF. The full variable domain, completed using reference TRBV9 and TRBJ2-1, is DSGVTQTPKHLITATGQRVTLRCSPRSGDLSVYWYQQSLDQGLQFLIQYYNGEERAKGNILERFSAQQFPDLHSELNLSSLELGDSALYFCASSVAPLSSSYNEQFFGPGTRLTVL.

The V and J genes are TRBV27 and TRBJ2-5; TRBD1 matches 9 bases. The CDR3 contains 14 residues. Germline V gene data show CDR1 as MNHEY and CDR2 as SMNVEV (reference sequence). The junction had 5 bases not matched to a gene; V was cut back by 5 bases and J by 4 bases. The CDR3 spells CASSRQGGGETQYF. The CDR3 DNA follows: TGTGCCAGCAGTCGACAGGGGGGGGGAGAGACCCAGTACTTC.

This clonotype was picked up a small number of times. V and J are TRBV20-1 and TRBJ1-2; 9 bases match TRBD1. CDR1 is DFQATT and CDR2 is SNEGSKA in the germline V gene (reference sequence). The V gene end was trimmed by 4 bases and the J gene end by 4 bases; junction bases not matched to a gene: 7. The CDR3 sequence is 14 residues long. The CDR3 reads CSAIQGALVYGYTF. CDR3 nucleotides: TGCAGTGCTATACAGGGGGCGCTAGTCTATGGCTACACCTTC.

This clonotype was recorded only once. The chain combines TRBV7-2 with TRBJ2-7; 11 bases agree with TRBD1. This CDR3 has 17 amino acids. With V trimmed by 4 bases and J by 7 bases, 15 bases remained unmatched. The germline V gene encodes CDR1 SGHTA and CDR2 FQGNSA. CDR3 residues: CASSSPSLGTGGNEQYF. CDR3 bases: TGTGCCAGCAGCTCACCGTCCCTAGGGACAGGGGGGAATGAGCAGTACTTC.

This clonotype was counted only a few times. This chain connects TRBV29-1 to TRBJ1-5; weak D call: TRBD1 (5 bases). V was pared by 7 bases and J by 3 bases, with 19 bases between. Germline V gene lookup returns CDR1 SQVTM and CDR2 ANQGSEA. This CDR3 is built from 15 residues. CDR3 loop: CSGSSPRVTNQPQHF. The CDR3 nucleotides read TGCAGCGGATCCTCACCCAGGGTTACCAATCAGCCCCAGCATTTT.

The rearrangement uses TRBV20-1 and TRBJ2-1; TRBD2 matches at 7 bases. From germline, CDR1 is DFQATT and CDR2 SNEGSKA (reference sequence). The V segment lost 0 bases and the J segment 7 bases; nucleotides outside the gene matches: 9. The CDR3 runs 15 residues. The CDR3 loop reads CSARDWVSGRNEQFF. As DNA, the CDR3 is TGCAGTGCTAGAGATTGGGTTAGCGGGCGGAATGAGCAGTTCTTC.

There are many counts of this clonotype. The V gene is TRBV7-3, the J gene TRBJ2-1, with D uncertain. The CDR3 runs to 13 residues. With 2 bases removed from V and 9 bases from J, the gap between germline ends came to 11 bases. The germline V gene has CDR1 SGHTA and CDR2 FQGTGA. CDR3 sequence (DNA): TGTGCCAGCAGCTTACAGCAAGGCGGTGAGCAGTTCTTC. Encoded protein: CASSLQQGGEQFF.

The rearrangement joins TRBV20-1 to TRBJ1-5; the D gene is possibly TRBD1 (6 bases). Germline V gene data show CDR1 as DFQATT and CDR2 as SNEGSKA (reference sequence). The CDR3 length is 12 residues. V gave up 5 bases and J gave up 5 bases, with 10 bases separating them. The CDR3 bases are TGCAGTGCTCTCTACAGGGATCAGCCCCAGCATTTT. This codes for CSALYRDQPQHF.

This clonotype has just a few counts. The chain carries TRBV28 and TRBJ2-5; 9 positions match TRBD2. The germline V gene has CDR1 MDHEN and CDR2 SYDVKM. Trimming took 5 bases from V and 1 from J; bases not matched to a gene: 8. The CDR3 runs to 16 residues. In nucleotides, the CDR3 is TGTGCCAGCAGTCAACAACTAGCGGGCGTCCAAGAGACCCAGTACTTC. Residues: CASSQQLAGVQETQYF. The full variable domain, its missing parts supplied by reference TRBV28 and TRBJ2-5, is DVKVTQSSRYLVKRTGEKVFLECVQDMDHENMFWYRQDPGLGLRLIYFSYDVKMKEKGDIPEGYSVSREKKERFSLILESASTNQTSMYLCASSQQLAGVQETQYFGPGTRLLVL.

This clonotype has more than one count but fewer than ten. The CDR3 reads CASSLGQGAVYNEQFF. For the CDR3, the DNA is TGCGCCAGCAGCTTGGGACAGGGGGCGGTCTACAATGAGCAGTTCTTC. The gene calls are TRBV5-1 and TRBJ2-1, with 10 bases matching TRBD1. The CDR3 contains 16 residues. The V segment lost 0 bases and the J segment 3 bases; nucleotides outside the gene matches: 3. Germline CDR1 SGHRS, CDR2 YFSETQ.

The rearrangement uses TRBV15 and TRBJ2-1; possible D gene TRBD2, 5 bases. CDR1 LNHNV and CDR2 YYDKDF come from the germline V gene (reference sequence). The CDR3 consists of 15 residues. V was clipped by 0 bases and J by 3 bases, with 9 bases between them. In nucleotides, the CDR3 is TGTGCCACCAGCAGAGATCTAGCAGACTACAATGAGCAGTTCTTC. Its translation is CATSRDLADYNEQFF.

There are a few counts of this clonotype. This CDR3 is CASSLVGDPRDNEQFF. The CDR3 nucleotides are TGTGCCAGCAGCTTAGTTGGGGACCCCCGGGACAATGAGCAGTTCTTC. V usage is TRBV13 and J usage is TRBJ2-1; D is possibly TRBD1 or TRBD2 (5 bases each). V lost 1 base, J lost 5 bases, and 15 bases lay in between. CDR3 size: 16 residues. Germline CDR1 PRHDT, CDR2 FYEKMQ (reference sequence).

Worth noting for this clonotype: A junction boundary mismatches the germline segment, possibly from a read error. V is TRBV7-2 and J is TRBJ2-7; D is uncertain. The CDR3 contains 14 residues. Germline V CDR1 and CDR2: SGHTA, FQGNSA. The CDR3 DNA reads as TGTGCCAGCAGCTTAGTGGGCTCTGAGTACGAGCGGTACTTC. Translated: CASSLVGSEYERYF.

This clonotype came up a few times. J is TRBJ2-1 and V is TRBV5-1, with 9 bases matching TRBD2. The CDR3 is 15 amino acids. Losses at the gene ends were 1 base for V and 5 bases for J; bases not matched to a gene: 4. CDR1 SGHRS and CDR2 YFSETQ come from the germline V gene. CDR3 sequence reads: CASSLILAGNNEQFF. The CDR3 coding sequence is TGCGCCAGCAGCTTGATCCTAGCGGGGAACAATGAGCAGTTCTTC. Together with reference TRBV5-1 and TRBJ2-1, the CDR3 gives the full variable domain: KAGVTQTPRYLIKTRGQQVTLSCSPISGHRSVSWYQQTPGQGLQFLFEYFSETQRNKGNFPGRFSGRQFSNSRSEMNVSTLELGDSALYLCASSLILAGNNEQFFGPGTRLTVL.

The CDR3 sequence is CATSRAQGNSPLHF. The CDR3 DNA is TGTGCCACGTCGCGGGCGCAGGGCAATTCACCCCTCCACTTT. The chain carries TRBV6-5 and TRBJ1-6, with D perhaps matching TRBD1 (5 bases). Germline V gene data show CDR1 as MNHEY and CDR2 as SVGAGI. V shed 10 bases and J shed 7 bases, with 17 bases lying between them. This CDR3 contains 14 residues.

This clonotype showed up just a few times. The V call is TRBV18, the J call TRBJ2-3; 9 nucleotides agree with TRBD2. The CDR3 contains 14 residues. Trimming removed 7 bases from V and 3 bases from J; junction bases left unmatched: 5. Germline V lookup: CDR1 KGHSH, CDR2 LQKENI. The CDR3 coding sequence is TGTGCCAGCTTGGAGCGGGGGGCGACAGATACGCAGTATTTT. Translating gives CASLERGATDTQYF.

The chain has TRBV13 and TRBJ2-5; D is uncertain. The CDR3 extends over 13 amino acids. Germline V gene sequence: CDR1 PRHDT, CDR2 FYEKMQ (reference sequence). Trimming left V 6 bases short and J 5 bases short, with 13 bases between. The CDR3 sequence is CASSSPPWETQYF. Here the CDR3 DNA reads TGTGCCAGCAGTTCCCCCCCCTGGGAGACCCAGTACTTC.

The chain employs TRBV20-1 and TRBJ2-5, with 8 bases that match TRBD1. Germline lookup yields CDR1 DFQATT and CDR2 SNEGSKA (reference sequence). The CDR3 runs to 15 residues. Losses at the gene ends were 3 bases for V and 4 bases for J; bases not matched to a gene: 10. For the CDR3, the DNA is TGCAGTGCTAGTCCAATTACAGGGGGAGGAGAGACCCAGTACTTC. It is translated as CSASPITGGGETQYF.

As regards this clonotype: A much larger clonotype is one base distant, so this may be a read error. The CDR3, as DNA: TGTGCCAGCAGCGTAGGCGACAGGGGAGGCACAGATACGCGGTATTTT. Its protein product is CASSVGDRGGTDTRYF. The rearrangement uses TRBV9 and TRBJ2-3; 8 bases agree with TRBD1. Germline lookup yields CDR1 SGDLS and CDR2 YYNGEE. The CDR3 extends over 16 amino acids.

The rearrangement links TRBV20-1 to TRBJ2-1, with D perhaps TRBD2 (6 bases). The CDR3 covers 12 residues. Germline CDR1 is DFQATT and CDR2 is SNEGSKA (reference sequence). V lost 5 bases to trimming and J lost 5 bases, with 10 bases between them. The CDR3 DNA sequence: TGCAGTGCTTCGTTAGCGGACAATGAGCAGTTCTTC. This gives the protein CSASLADNEQFF.

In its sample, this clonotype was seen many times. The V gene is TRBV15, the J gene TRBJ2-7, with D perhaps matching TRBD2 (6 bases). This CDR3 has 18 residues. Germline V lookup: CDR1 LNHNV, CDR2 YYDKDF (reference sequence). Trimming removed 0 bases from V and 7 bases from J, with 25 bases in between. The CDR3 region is CATSREGPPSWGEIEQYF. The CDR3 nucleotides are TGTGCCACCAGCAGAGAAGGCCCCCCGTCGTGGGGGGAGATAGAGCAGTACTTC.